Listed below are T cell receptor beta chains from one sample, sequenced in a study of T cells in Graves' hyperthyroidism and ophthalmopathy. TCRdb recomputed calls from the multiplex PCR reads with MiXCR, one row per CDR3 protein. This table holds under 250,000 distinct CDR3 sequences, roughly 22% found once. Material: blood. The receptor source for this set is a woman aged 40 to 49 with Graves' ophthalmopathy. The CDR3 runs from the conserved cysteine through the conserved F or W. The D gene is left open where the match is weak. Clone size, where shown, is once, few, many, or a class for clones that have expanded.

d_call j_call clone_size v_call cdr3_nt cdr3_aa
. TRBJ2-7 many TRBV28 TGTGCCAGCAGTTTACGGCTCCTCTACGAGCAGTACTTC CASSLRLLYEQYF
TRBD2 TRBJ2-7 many TRBV28 TGTGCCAGCAGCGGCCCCGGGACTAGCGGGAACTACGAGCAGTACTTC CASSGPGTSGNYEQYF
TRBD1 TRBJ1-1 few TRBV6-4 TGTGCCAGCAGAAGACAGGGAGGGTCGGGTGAAGCTTTCTTT CASRRQGGSGEAFF
. TRBJ2-4 . TRBV30 TGTGCCTGGAGTGTATGGATATCCAAAAACATTCAGTACTTC CAWSVWISKNIQYF
. TRBJ1-5 many TRBV28 TGTGCCAGCAGCAATCAGGGATTTGCCAATCAGCCCCAGCATTTT CASSNQGFANQPQHF
. TRBJ1-1 . TRBV6-1 TGTGCCCTAAAAGAATCTGTGGGTGCTAGTGAAGCTTTCTTT CALKESVGASEAFF
TRBD2 TRBJ2-4 many TRBV20-1 TGCAGTGCTATGGCGGGAGGGCTAGCCAAAAACATTCAGTACTTC CSAMAGGLAKNIQYF
TRBD2 TRBJ2-7 many TRBV7-8 TGTGCCAGCAGCTTAGGAGCTAGCGGGAGTAGTTTCGAGCAGTACTTC CASSLGASGSSFEQYF
. TRBJ2-7 once TRBV7-2 TGTGCCAGCAGCTTATGGGACGTTATCTCCTACGAGCAGTACTTC CASSLWDVISYEQYF
TRBD1 TRBJ2-7 many TRBV7-9 TGTGCCAGCAGCGCAACCGGGACAGGGATCTACGAGCAGTACTTC CASSATGTGIYEQYF
TRBD2 TRBJ2-7 many TRBV28 TGTGCCAGCAGTCTGACCGGGACTAGCGGGCACAAATTTCAGTACTTC CASSLTGTSGHKFQYF
. TRBJ2-7 many TRBV5-1 TGCGCCAGCAGCTTGGGGGGAAGGTACTACGAGCAGTACTTC CASSLGGRYYEQYF
. TRBJ2-7 many TRBV6-5 TGTGCCAGCAAGGTTGGGTACGAGCAGTACTTC CASKVGYEQYF
. TRBJ2-5 many TRBV29-1 TGCAGCGCTGGAGGGGAGACCCAGTACTTC CSAGGETQYF
TRBD2 TRBJ2-5 many TRBV5-8 TGTGCCAGCAGCCTGACTAGCGGGAGGGCCGAGACCCAGTACTTC CASSLTSGRAETQYF
TRBD2 TRBJ2-6 many TRBV11-2 TGTGCCAGCAGCAAAAGGACGGGGGGATATGGGGCCAACGTCCTGACTTTC CASSKRTGGYGANVLTF
. TRBJ2-7 many TRBV4-1 TGCGCCAGCAGCCAAGTGTGGGGTAGCGAGCAGTACTTC CASSQVWGSEQYF
. TRBJ2-5 few TRBV27 TGTGCCAGCAGCCACGGACAGCCCCAGTACTTC CASSHGQPQYF
. TRBJ1-1 many TRBV5-1 TGCGCCAGCAGCTTGGAAGTCGGACTGAACACTGAAGCTTTCTTT CASSLEVGLNTEAFF
TRBD1 TRBJ2-5 . TRBV19 TGTGCCAGTAGTACCCCCCGGGACAGGGGTGGAGAGACCCAGTACTTC CASSTPRDRGGETQYF
. TRBJ2-2 many TRBV12-3/TRBV12-4 TGTGCCAGCAGGCGGGGGCGAACCGGGGAGCTGTTTTTT CASRRGRTGELFF
. TRBJ2-7 many TRBV27 TGTGCCAGCAGTTTTGCTACAGCCCCGTATTGGGGGCAGTACTTC CASSFATAPYWGQYF
. TRBJ2-7 . TRBV20-1 TGCAGTGCCACCGGGACAACAAAAGCCTACGAGCAGTACTTC CSATGTTKAYEQYF
TRBD2 TRBJ2-7 many TRBV20-1 TGCAGTGCTACGTCTAGCGGGATCTACGAGCAGTACTTC CSATSSGIYEQYF
. TRBJ1-5 many TRBV6-5 TGTGCCAGCAGTTACGGGTTTAGCAATCAGCCCCAGCATTTT CASSYGFSNQPQHF
TRBD1 TRBJ1-1 many TRBV24-1 TGTGCCACCATGGGGGACAGAGACACTGAAGCTTTCTTT CATMGDRDTEAFF
TRBD2 TRBJ2-5 many TRBV20-1 TGCAGTGCTAGGTGGGGACTAGCGGGAGGCGGAGAGACCCAGTACTTC CSARWGLAGGGETQYF
. TRBJ2-7 . TRBV18 TGTGCCAGCTCACCGGCGAGGGGTGGGGAGCAGTACTTC CASSPARGGEQYF
TRBD1 TRBJ1-5 many TRBV29-1 TGCAGCGCCCGGGACAGGGATCAGCCCCAGCATTTT CSARDRDQPQHF
. TRBJ2-6 many TRBV6-5 TGTGCCAGCACCATGTCTGGGGCCAACGTCCTGACTTTC CASTMSGANVLTF
. TRBJ1-1 . TRBV9 TGTGCCAGCAGCGCAGGACTGGAAACTGAAGCTTTCTTT CASSAGLETEAFF
TRBD1 TRBJ2-7 many TRBV19 TGTGCCAGCTTAAGGGGGCTCTCCTACGAGCAGTACTTC CASLRGLSYEQYF